A selection of T cell receptor beta chains follows, all from one sample in a study of long-term antiretroviral therapy in people with HIV. The repertoire was sequenced with immunoSEQ multiplex PCR; TCRdb's copy has only in-frame clones and lacks some. The sample includes 20,000 or so clones, more than 65% seen only once; the top ten take 15% to 20%. The sequencing here drew on unsorted PBMCs, taken 0.1 years before starting antiretroviral therapy. The receptors were sampled from a man younger than 35 with HIV. Each CDR3 is given without its conserved first and last residue.

v_gene,j_gene,CDR3aa
TRBV19,TRBJ2-7,ASRPLAGGYNEQY
TRBV29-1,TRBJ2-5,SVSRDRGRETQY
TRBV5-1,TRBJ2-7,ASSTSPGQGYEQY
TRBV7-2,TRBJ2-7,ASSLEPGGEQY
TRBV6-5,TRBJ2-2,ASSYSSTVNTGELF
TRBV6-1,TRBJ2-2,ASSGVNTGELF
TRBV6-1,TRBJ1-4,ASTGSEYEKLF
TRBV5-5,TRBJ2-1,ASSFQTSSYNEQF
TRBV14,TRBJ1-4,ASSQANRFGKPGEKLF
TRBV5-4,TRBJ1-6,ASSLALGGHTPLH
TRBV7-9,TRBJ1-4,ASSLLSSAGARVGEKLF
TRBV7-2,TRBJ1-1,ASSLARPGRDTEAF
TRBV28,TRBJ1-1,ASSLWGQNTEAF
TRBV5-1,TRBJ1-1,ASSLTLSNPGTEAF
TRBV29-1,TRBJ2-2,SVRKGYGELF
TRBV5-1,TRBJ2-7,ASSLREMNYEQY
TRBV4-1,TRBJ1-1,ASSQETGGHTEAF
TRBV6-6,TRBJ2-7,ASSSGVGAYEQY
TRBV29-1,TRBJ2-1,SVTLVPGRGAYNEQF
TRBV7-9,TRBJ1-2,ASLGAGDGYT
TRBV7-9,TRBJ2-7,ASSAGTGYEQY
TRBV5-1,TRBJ1-5,ASSLAPRQSNQPQH
TRBV9,TRBJ2-3,ASSVGTSILDTQY
TRBV6-1,TRBJ1-4,ASSGQGSVEKLF
TRBV5-1,TRBJ2-3,ASSANRGLADTQY
TRBV10-3,TRBJ1-2,AISDGEGAYYGYT
TRBV28,TRBJ2-1,ASSFFGDASYNEQF
TRBV9,TRBJ1-1,ASTPRPGPINTEAF
TRBV29-1,TRBJ2-1,SVERGALEEQF
TRBV18,TRBJ2-7,ASSPGGEYEQY
TRBV29-1,TRBJ2-7,STRNSYEQY
TRBV6-1,TRBJ2-7,ASSGHKEGSYEQY
TRBV28,TRBJ2-1,ATHLPGSYNEQF
TRBV4-1,TRBJ1-5,ASSQRPSLNQPQH
TRBV27,TRBJ2-7,ASRDSESHEQY
TRBV6-1,TRBJ2-7,ASSITGTDSYEQY
TRBV6-6,TRBJ1-1,AGMTGNTEAF
TRBV27,TRBJ2-7,ASNLGLSYEQY
TRBV6-6,TRBJ1-1,ASSYPENTEAF
TRBV7-9,TRBJ2-5,ASSFGLAGEAETQY
TRBV28,TRBJ2-5,ASTSRLGLAGTQETQY
TRBV28,TRBJ2-1,ASSFWTSGSSSEQF
TRBV19,TRBJ2-5,ASSIEIAFQETQY
TRBV5-4,TRBJ2-2,ASSLALLAGAGELF
TRBV10-2,TRBJ1-1,ASSESRRNTEAF
TRBV7-9,TRBJ2-5,ASSVSGLGETQY
TRBV4-3,TRBJ1-1,ASSQDFRFEAF
TRBV19,TRBJ2-7,ASSPGTGLFYEQY
TRBV5-1,TRBJ2-1,ASSVGLAGNEQF
TRBV28,TRBJ1-1,ASSRGGQMDTEAF
TRBV18,TRBJ1-2,ASSLNRQGGYT
TRBV5-4,TRBJ2-3,ASSLSGSTDTQY
TRBV7-7,TRBJ1-5,ASSPHPDQPQH
TRBV27,TRBJ2-2,ASSLSIDRAGVTGELF
TRBV7-9,TRBJ2-2,ASSLKCGQGRTGELF